Each of the 25 T cell receptor beta chains below was sequenced from the same sample in a study of cytomegalovirus exposure and HLA in healthy donors. 60 Vbeta and 13 Jbeta primers were used in PCR. Repertoires were generated with immunoSEQ multiplex PCR, while TCRdb's copy carries only in-frame clones and drops some. There are about 190,000 clones in the sample; 80% occur only once, and 1.1% lies in the top ten. The material sequenced was PBMCs. The receptors were sampled from a woman aged 40 to 49 in good health and CMV-seronegative.

The chain combines TRBV5-6 with TRBJ2-7, with a tentative D call TRBD1 (6 bases). Germline V gene lookup returns CDR1 SGHDT and CDR2 YYEEEE. The V end was cut by 4 bases, the J end by 6 bases, with 17 bases between. The CDR3 consists of 14 residues. As DNA, the CDR3 is TGTGCCAGCAGCATAGGGGGTGTCTTTATCGAGCAGTACTTC. Protein: CASSIGGVFIEQYF.

The CDR3 here is CASSLESGPYNEQFF. CDR3 bases: TGCGCCAGCAGCTTGGAAAGCGGGCCATACAATGAGCAGTTCTTC. The chain employs TRBV5-1 and TRBJ2-1, with D tentatively TRBD2 (6 bases). Trimming pared 0 bases from V and 4 bases from J, leaving 11 bases between. The length of the CDR3 is 15 residues. Germline-derived CDR1 and CDR2 are SGHRS and YFSETQ. Full variable domain (rest looked up from reference TRBV5-1 and TRBJ2-1): KAGVTQTPRYLIKTRGQQVTLSCSPISGHRSVSWYQQTPGQGLQFLFEYFSETQRNKGNFPGRFSGRQFSNSRSEMNVSTLELGDSALYLCASSLESGPYNEQFFGPGTRLTVL.

The V gene is TRBV18, the J gene TRBJ2-6, with 8 bases aligning to TRBD1. The trim removed 4 bases at V and 0 bases at J, leaving 5 bases unmatched. Germline V lookup: CDR1 KGHSH, CDR2 LQKENI. The CDR3 consists of 17 residues. The CDR3 DNA reads as TGTGCCAGCTCACGAGACAGGGGCTTCTCTGGGGCCAACGTCCTGACTTTC. It translates to CASSRDRGFSGANVLTF.

This clone was recorded once. The chain combines TRBV30 with TRBJ2-7; D might be TRBD2 (5 bases). CDR1 is GTSNPN, CDR2 SVGIG, per germline (reference sequence). Trimming stripped 2 bases from V and 0 bases from J, with 11 bases between. The CDR3 runs 14 residues. The CDR3 DNA follows: TGTGCCTGGAGTAAGCGGAGGAGCTCCTACGAGCAGTACTTC. Residues: CAWSKRRSSYEQYF.

The chain joins TRBV9 to TRBJ2-2, with D perhaps matching TRBD2 (6 bases). The germline CDR1 and CDR2 sequences are SGDLS and YYNGEE. The CDR3 is made up of 16 amino acids. The V and J ends lost 0 bases and 4 bases respectively, with 13 bases between them. CDR3 in DNA: TGTGCCAGCAGCGTAGGCGGGGCGAAGGGCACCGGGGAGCTGTTTTTT. It specifies CASSVGGAKGTGELFF.

A note on this clone: Other DNA sequences within the sample encode an identical CDR3. V usage is TRBV21-1 and J usage is TRBJ1-1. TRBV21-1 corresponds to a pseudogene. The CDR3 contains 14 residues. For the CDR3, the DNA is TGTGCCAGCAGCAAAGCTGTAATGAACACTGAAGCTTTCTTT. It is translated as CASSKAVMNTEAFF.

The chain carries TRBV6-5 and TRBJ2-1, with TRBD2 as a possible D gene (6 bases). V was cut by 6 bases and J by 3 bases, with 12 bases left in between. CDR1 and CDR2 from the germline V gene are MNHEY and SVGAGI. This CDR3 is built from 14 residues. The chain's CDR3 is CASRGSGNYNEQFF. CDR3 DNA sequence: TGTGCCAGCAGGGGTAGCGGCAACTACAATGAGCAGTTCTTC.

The V gene is TRBV11-3, the J gene TRBJ1-4, with D unresolved. This CDR3 is 12 amino acids long. V was trimmed by 5 bases and J by 5 bases, leaving 6 bases between them. Germline V gene lookup returns CDR1 SGHNT and CDR2 YENEEA. The CDR3 nucleotides are TGTGCCAGCAGCGGTCAGAATGAAAAACTGTTTTTT. Amino acids: CASSGQNEKLFF.

J is TRBJ1-2 and V is TRBV7-2; D gene unclear. The V end lost 4 bases, the J end lost 2 bases, and 11 bases lay between the germline ends. The CDR3 sequence is 14 residues long. The germline V gene has CDR1 SGHTA and CDR2 FQGNSA. CDR3 residues: CASSYQQINYGYTF. CDR3 in DNA: TGTGCCAGCAGCTACCAACAGATCAACTATGGCTACACCTTC.

The V and J genes are TRBV7-9 and TRBJ2-3; 8 nucleotides agree with TRBD2. Per the germline V gene, CDR1 is SEHNR and CDR2 is FQNEAQ (reference sequence). The CDR3 is 15 residues long. The V gene end was trimmed by 3 bases and the J gene end by 1 base; junction bases not matched to a gene: 3. The CDR3, as DNA: TGTGCCAGCAGCTTTAGCGGGATGGGCACAGATACGCAGTATTTT. Its protein product is CASSFSGMGTDTQYF.

This clone was seen just once. The V call is TRBV19, the J call TRBJ2-1; 8 nucleotides agree with TRBD2. The junction had 8 bases not matched to a gene; V was cut back by 7 bases and J by 0 bases. The germline V gene encodes CDR1 LNHDA and CDR2 SQIVND (reference sequence). This CDR3 has 16 residues. CDR3 region: CASNRYSGDSYNEQFF. DNA for the CDR3: TGTGCCAGTAATCGATATAGCGGGGACTCCTACAATGAGCAGTTCTTC.

In this sample, this clone turned up once. The V gene is TRBV7-9, the J gene TRBJ1-1; D is ambiguous. CDR1 and CDR2 (germline): SEHNR, FQNEAQ (reference sequence). The CDR3 is made up of 14 amino acids. V lost 5 bases to trimming and J lost 1 base, with 11 bases between them. The CDR3 is CASSREPGNTEAFF. CDR3 coding DNA: TGTGCCAGCAGCCGGGAACCCGGGAACACTGAAGCTTTCTTT.

J is TRBJ2-7 and V is TRBV21-1; the table's D call TRBD1 went unverified against the DNA. TRBV21-1 is marked as a pseudogene. The CDR3 length is 15 residues. The CDR3 reads CASSLRQGVSGEQYF. The DNA for the CDR3 is TGTGCCAGCAGCTTGAGACAGGGAGTTTCCGGCGAGCAGTACTTC.

V and J are TRBV7-9 and TRBJ2-1; D is possibly TRBD1 (6 bases). Trimming removed 4 bases at V and 5 bases at J, with 9 bases between. The V gene's germline CDR1 is SEHNR and CDR2 FQNEAQ (reference sequence). The CDR3 runs to 13 residues. DNA of the CDR3: TGTGCCAGCAGCTCCTACAGGGACAATGAGCAGTTCTTC. It translates to CASSSYRDNEQFF.

The chain has TRBV6-6 and TRBJ2-3, with 7 bases fitting TRBD2. V gave up 6 bases and J gave up 4 bases; unmatched junction bases: 7. The CDR3 extends over 14 amino acids. Looked up from germline, CDR1 is MNHNY and CDR2 is SVGAGI (reference sequence). CDR3 sequence reads: CASSKGLEADTQYF. The CDR3 DNA sequence: TGTGCCAGCAGCAAAGGACTAGAAGCAGATACGCAGTATTTT.

J is TRBJ2-3 and V is TRBV4-1; 10 bases map to TRBD1. CDR1 MGHRA and CDR2 YSYEKL come from the germline V gene. The V gene end was trimmed by 8 bases and the J gene end by 6 bases; junction bases not matched to a gene: 8. The CDR3 extends over 14 amino acids. CDR3 region: CASLGTGAGDTQYF. CDR3 nucleotide sequence: TGCGCCAGCCTCGGGACAGGGGCCGGGGATACGCAGTATTTT.

The gene calls are TRBV7-9 and TRBJ2-4; tentatively, D is TRBD1 (5 bases). Deletions cut 5 bases from V and 0 bases from J, with 8 bases between. Germline CDR1 SEHNR, CDR2 FQNEAQ (reference sequence). The CDR3 has 14 residues. CDR3 protein: CASSTQGAKNIQYF. CDR3 in DNA: TGTGCCAGCAGCACTCAGGGAGCCAAAAACATTCAGTACTTC.

CDR3 bases: TGTGCCAGCAGTGAGATGACAGGGGTGATCGAGCAGTACGTC. Translating gives CASSEMTGVIEQYV. This chain joins TRBV6-5 and TRBJ2-7; 8 nucleotides align to TRBD1. Germline CDR1 is MNHEY and CDR2 is SVGAGI. V lost 5 bases to trimming and J lost 6 bases; unmatched junction nucleotides: 9. The CDR3 loop spans 14 amino acids.

V gene TRBV5-1 combines with J gene TRBJ2-1; TRBD1 or TRBD2 may be the D gene (5 bases each). Germline values: CDR1 SGHRS, CDR2 YFSETQ. This CDR3 spans 16 amino acids. Between the trimmed V and J ends, which lost 4 bases and 0 bases, there was a span of 14 bases. The CDR3 nucleotides are TGCGCCAGCAGCGTGGACACTAGGAGCTCCTACAATGAGCAGTTCTTC. Protein: CASSVDTRSSYNEQFF.

This clone was seen a single time. The chain couples TRBV7-9 to TRBJ1-5, with a possible D match to TRBD1 (5 bases). This CDR3 has 14 residues. Germline V lookup: CDR1 SEHNR, CDR2 FQNEAQ (reference sequence). Trimming removed 5 bases at V and 3 bases at J, with 11 bases between. CDR3 in amino acids: CASSSRGNNQPQHF. The CDR3 nucleotides are TGTGCCAGCAGCAGTAGGGGAAACAATCAGCCCCAGCATTTT.

The V call is TRBV19, the J call TRBJ2-3; D gene uncertain. The CDR3 covers 11 residues. Germline assignment: CDR1 LNHDA and CDR2 SQIVND (reference sequence). The V and J ends lost 7 bases and 6 bases respectively, with 8 bases between them. CDR3 loop: CASKREDTQYF. The CDR3 DNA sequence: TGTGCCAGTAAGAGAGAGGATACGCAGTATTTT.

V and J are TRBV9 and TRBJ1-1; 7 nucleotides align to TRBD1. Germline assignment: CDR1 SGDLS and CDR2 YYNGEE. The length of the CDR3 is 14 residues. The V and J ends lost 0 bases and 4 bases, in that order; junction bases with no gene match: 3. The chain's CDR3 is CASSVEGAGTEAFF. CDR3 bases: TGTGCCAGCAGCGTAGAGGGGGCCGGCACTGAAGCTTTCTTT.

The chain has TRBV7-2 and TRBJ1-4; D is possibly TRBD1 (6 bases). Trimming shortened V by 2 bases and J by 4 bases, and 8 bases separated the two germline ends. The length of the CDR3 is 14 residues. Germline V gives CDR1 SGHTA, CDR2 FQGNSA. CDR3 loop: CASSLRTDNEKLFF. The DNA for the CDR3 is TGTGCCAGCAGCTTAAGGACAGATAATGAAAAACTGTTTTTT.

The chain is built from TRBV7-3 and TRBJ2-1; 7 bases fit TRBD2. Germline CDR1 SGHTA, CDR2 FQGTGA. The CDR3 runs 15 residues. V lost 2 bases, J lost 8 bases, and 9 bases stayed unmatched. The DNA for the CDR3 is TGTGCCAGCAGCTTAGCGGGAGCCCCAGGGTATGAGCAGTTCTTC. Translated, it gives CASSLAGAPGYEQFF.

The CDR3 protein is CASRSAGGDLEQFF. The CDR3 DNA sequence: TGCGCCAGCAGGTCAGCGGGAGGGGACCTTGAGCAGTTCTTC. The chain has TRBV10-2 and TRBJ2-1; the match to TRBD2 covers 10 bases. V lost 6 bases to trimming and J lost 9 bases; unmatched junction nucleotides: 8. CDR3 size: 14 residues. Germline-derived CDR1 and CDR2 are WSHSY and SAAADI.